This T cell receptor (beta chain) was recorded in a study of blood T cell repertoires in COVID-19. On the study more broadly: The samples span acute and convalescent COVID-19 from the United States, Italy and Spain. T cells, B-cell-depleted T cells, or PBMCs provided the cDNA or gDNA that served as material.

The CDR3 runs 16 residues. The germline gives CDR1 MNHEY, CDR2 SMNVEV (reference sequence). The V gene end was trimmed by 6 bases and the J gene end by 0 bases; junction bases not matched to a gene: 8. Produced via immunoSEQ multiplex PCR; TCRdb's table is partial and in-frame only. The table includes fewer than 50,000 clones, 80% to 90% detected once. V is TRBV27 and J is TRBJ1-1; 9 bases map to TRBD1. The receptor was derived from a man in his 60s with COVID-19, enrolled during active disease. Material for sequencing was peripheral blood. Written as DNA, the CDR3 is TGTGCCAGCAGCCCCCACGGGACAGGGATGAACACTGAAGCTTTCTTT. Protein sequence: CASSPHGTGMNTEAFF.